The 16 T cell receptor beta chains below come from one sample, sequenced in a study of cytomegalovirus exposure and HLA in healthy donors. PCR used 60 Vbeta primers and 13 Jbeta primers. Method: immunoSEQ multiplex PCR; TCRdb's copy keeps in-frame clones and lacks some. Among over 90,000 clones listed, roughly three quarters were seen once. Sample: PBMCs. The receptors derive from a male donor in good health and CMV-seropositive.

V gene TRBV19 combines with J gene TRBJ2-5; the D is unclear. V gave up 1 base and J gave up 1 base, with 10 bases separating them. The CDR3 totals 15 residues. The germline V gene encodes CDR1 LNHDA and CDR2 SQIVND (reference sequence). The CDR3 sequence: CASSIGSRPQETQYF. The CDR3 coding sequence is TGTGCCAGTAGTATAGGATCCAGGCCCCAAGAGACCCAGTACTTC.

This sequence joins TRBV18 and TRBJ2-3; 13 bases are shared with TRBD2. CDR3 length: 16 residues. Looked up from germline, CDR1 is KGHSH and CDR2 is LQKENI. The V segment lost 5 bases and the J segment 11 bases; nucleotides outside the gene matches: 13. Written as DNA, the CDR3 is TGTGCCAGCTCAGAGGGACTAGCGGGATTCCCCGAGGGGCAGTATTTT. This gives the protein CASSEGLAGFPEGQYF.

The gene calls are TRBV7-3 and TRBJ1-1; a weak D match, TRBD1 (6 bases). V was clipped by 4 bases and J by 2 bases, with 11 bases between them. Germline assignment: CDR1 SGHTA and CDR2 FQGTGA. The CDR3 contains 14 residues. CDR3 DNA sequence: TGTGCCAGCAGCTCCGGACAGAGTAACACTGAAGCTTTCTTT. As protein: CASSSGQSNTEAFF.

This clone was seen only a few times. This chain connects TRBV11-3 to TRBJ2-5; TRBD2 might be the D (5 bases). The length of the CDR3 is 14 residues. Germline CDR1 and CDR2: SGHNT and YENEEA. Trimming left V 5 bases short and J 5 bases short, with 15 bases between. The CDR3 DNA is TGTGCCAGCAGCCCCTTCGGAGGAGAGGAGACCCAGTACTTC. Amino acid sequence: CASSPFGGEETQYF.

CDR3: CASSLGTGSRGYTF. The CDR3 DNA sequence: TGTGCCAGCAGCCTTGGGACAGGGTCGCGTGGCTACACCTTC. The chain recombines TRBV5-6 with TRBJ1-2; 9 bases match TRBD1. Unmatched junction bases numbered 8, after V lost 4 bases and J lost 7 bases. Germline V lookup: CDR1 SGHDT, CDR2 YYEEEE. The CDR3 is 14 residues long.

The rearrangement links TRBV9 to TRBJ2-7; 7 bases align to TRBD2. V lost 0 bases, J lost 4 bases, and 4 bases stayed unmatched. This CDR3 region has 14 residues. The germline CDR1 and CDR2 sequences are SGDLS and YYNGEE. CDR3 bases: TGTGCCAGCAGCGTAGGGGCGGGAGCGTACGAGCAGTACTTC. Residues: CASSVGAGAYEQYF.

This chain joins TRBV30 and TRBJ1-6, with D possibly being TRBD1 (6 bases). There are 14 residues in the CDR3. The V and J ends lost 1 base and 10 bases respectively, with 14 bases between them. Per germline, CDR1 GTSNPN and CDR2 SVGIG (reference sequence). CDR3 amino acids: CAWSDGRGGSPLHF. In DNA, the CDR3 is TGTGCCTGGAGTGATGGCAGGGGCGGATCACCCCTCCACTTT.

The chain is built from TRBV29-1 and TRBJ2-1; the match to TRBD2 covers 10 bases. This CDR3 is 13 amino acids long. The germline V gene has CDR1 SQVTM and CDR2 ANQGSEA. V gave up 5 bases and J gave up 9 bases; unmatched junction bases: 7. CDR3: CSVRAQRGGEQFF. Here the CDR3 DNA reads TGCAGCGTTCGTGCGCAGCGGGGGGGTGAGCAGTTCTTC.

This clone has only one observation. The chain links TRBV4-1 to TRBJ2-1; possibly TRBD1 for D (6 bases). There are 16 residues in the CDR3. The V and J ends lost 0 bases and 2 bases respectively, with 11 bases between them. CDR1 and CDR2 from the germline V gene are MGHRA and YSYEKL. The CDR3 protein is CASSQDRGSPYNEQFF. DNA of the CDR3: TGCGCCAGCAGCCAAGATAGGGGGAGCCCCTACAATGAGCAGTTCTTC.

The gene calls are TRBV11-2 and TRBJ1-1, with a tentative D call TRBD1 (5 bases). V was trimmed by 0 bases and J by 9 bases, leaving 8 bases between them. Germline V gene data show CDR1 as SGHAT and CDR2 as FQNNGV. This CDR3 is built from 12 residues. The CDR3 nucleotides read TGTGCCAGCAGCTTAGAGCAGGGAAAAGCTTTCTTT. Its translation is CASSLEQGKAFF.

V usage is TRBV7-9 and J usage is TRBJ1-2, with a weak D call TRBD1 (5 bases). The ends were cut back, 5 bases at V and 5 bases at J, with 12 bases in the middle. This CDR3 spans 13 amino acids. The germline CDR1 and CDR2 sequences are SEHNR and FQNEAQ (reference sequence). CDR3 DNA sequence: TGTGCCAGCAGCGACGGGGGGGATTATGGCTACACCTTC. Protein product: CASSDGGDYGYTF.

The gene calls are TRBV4-2 and TRBJ1-2; D remains unclear. The CDR3 spans 16 residues. V lost 0 bases to trimming and J lost 7 bases, with 18 bases between them. The germline CDR1 and CDR2 sequences are LGHNA and YNFKEQ. CDR3 sequence (DNA): TGTGCCAGCAGCCAAGATCCCCTGGCGGTTTTGGGTGGCTACACCTTC. It codes for CASSQDPLAVLGGYTF.

This chain links TRBV6-5 with TRBJ1-1; the D is unclear. CDR1 is MNHEY and CDR2 is SVGAGI in the germline V gene. The CDR3 covers 15 residues. The V end was cut by 3 bases, the J end by 1 base, with 12 bases between. The CDR3 bases are TGTGCCAGCAGTTATGGTCCGCGGGGGAACACTGAAGCTTTCTTT. As protein: CASSYGPRGNTEAFF.

The chain links TRBV18 to TRBJ2-7; TRBD1 matches at 8 bases. The length of the CDR3 is 16 residues. In germline, CDR1 is KGHSH, CDR2 LQKENI. V lost 0 bases, J lost 0 bases, and 4 bases stayed unmatched. DNA for the CDR3: TGTGCCAGCTCACCACCTTCGGGACAGGCCTCCTACGAGCAGTACTTC. This codes for CASSPPSGQASYEQYF.

This clone appeared once. V and J are TRBV6-1 and TRBJ2-7, with 9 bases that match TRBD2. The CDR3 is 14 residues long. From germline, CDR1 is MNHNS and CDR2 SASEGT. Trimming removed 5 bases from V and 4 bases from J; junction bases left unmatched: 6. The CDR3 reads CASSLGTSTYEQYF. The DNA of the CDR3 is TGTGCCAGCAGTTTGGGGACTAGCACTTACGAGCAGTACTTC.

The chain joins TRBV4-3 to TRBJ1-2; the D is unclear. Germline V gene lookup returns CDR1 LGHNA and CDR2 YSLEER. V shed 0 bases and J shed 6 bases, with 14 bases lying between them. The CDR3 consists of 15 residues. CDR3 region: CASSQEGTGVDGYTF. The DNA for the CDR3 is TGCGCCAGCAGCCAAGAAGGAACGGGAGTGGATGGCTACACCTTC.